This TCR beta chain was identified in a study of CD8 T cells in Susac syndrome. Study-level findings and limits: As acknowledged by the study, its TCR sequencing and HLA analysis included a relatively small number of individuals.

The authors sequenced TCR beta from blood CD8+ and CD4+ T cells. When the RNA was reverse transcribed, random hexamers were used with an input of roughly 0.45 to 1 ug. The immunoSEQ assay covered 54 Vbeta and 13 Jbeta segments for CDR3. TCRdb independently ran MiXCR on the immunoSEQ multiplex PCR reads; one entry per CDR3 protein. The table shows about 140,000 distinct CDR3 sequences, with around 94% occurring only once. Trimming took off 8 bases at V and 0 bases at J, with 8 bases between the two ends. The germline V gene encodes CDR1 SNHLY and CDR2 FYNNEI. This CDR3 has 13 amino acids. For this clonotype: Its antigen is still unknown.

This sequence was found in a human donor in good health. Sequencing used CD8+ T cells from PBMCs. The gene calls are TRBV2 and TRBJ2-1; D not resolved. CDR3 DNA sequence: TGTGCCAGCGGGTGGAGCTCCTACAATGAGCAGTTCTTC. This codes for CASGWSSYNEQFF.